A single sample gave rise to the 4 T cell receptor beta chains below, sequenced in a study of T-cell reconstitution after alpha-beta-depleted transplantation in children. TCRbeta library construction was performed incorporating unique molecular identifiers. MiXCR, applied by TCRdb to the PCR reads, yields one record per CDR3 protein. The table has approximately 83,000 distinct CDR3 sequences, approximately 8.4% seen once. This sample comprised PBMCs from the stem cell graft donor, obtained from the stem cell graft. Every receptor here comes from a human donor who donated a stem cell graft to a child with congenital amegakaryocytic thrombocytopenia.

This chain connects TRBV4-1 to TRBJ2-3; 13 positions agree with TRBD2. CDR3 length: 19 residues. With 4 bases clipped from V and 6 bases from J, the junction kept 16 bases outside the gene matches. Germline CDR1 reads MGHRA; CDR2 reads YSYEKL. CDR3 sequence (DNA): TGCGCCAGCAGCCCCCTAAACCTCGGACTAGCGGGGGCGGGGGATACGCAGTATTTT. Translation: CASSPLNLGLAGAGDTQYF.

This clonotype was seen at least ten times. The germline gene is not matched at one end of the junction; a read error may be the cause. The genes are TRBV5-5 and TRBJ1-1; D possibly corresponds to TRBD1 (6 bases). Germline lookup yields CDR1 SGHKS and CDR2 YYEKEE (reference sequence). This CDR3 comprises 17 residues. CDR3 nucleotide sequence: TGTGCCAGCAGCGCGCAGCCAACAGGGACTATGAACATTGAAGCTTTCTTT. Protein product: CASSAQPTGTMNIEAFF.

This clonotype was recorded many times. The rearrangement uses TRBV10-3 and TRBJ2-4; D is ambiguous. CDR3 length equals 17 residues. Trimming took 0 bases from V and 1 from J, leaving 13 bases between them. Germline loops: CDR1 ENHRY, CDR2 SYGVKD. CDR3 loop: CAISESGRNHAKNIQYF. CDR3 bases: TGTGCCATCAGTGAGTCGGGCAGAAACCACGCCAAAAACATTCAGTACTTC.

This clonotype was recorded at least ten times. The chain recombines TRBV12-3 or TRBV12-4 with TRBJ2-5; D might be TRBD1 or TRBD2, each matching 5 bases. CDR3 length equals 12 residues. V lost 3 bases to trimming and J lost 7 bases, with 9 bases between them. In nucleotides, the CDR3 is TGTGCCAGCAGTTTGTCCGGGACGACCCAGTACTTC. It specifies CASSLSGTTQYF.